The 19 T cell receptor beta chains reported below all come from one sample, sequenced in a study of HIV-infected patients and healthy controls. The repertoire came from unfractionated whole blood and reflected all unsorted peripheral T cells. Alpha and beta constant-region primers primed reverse transcription of 500 to 550 ng RNA. Each of the alpha and beta chains got its own library through chain-specific third strand synthesis with indices. Via MiXCR, TCRdb re-called the 5' RACE reads, giving one row per CDR3 protein. Of some 13,000 distinct CDR3 sequences in the sample, about 10% were seen once. Sequences were obtained from blood. Source of these receptors: an adult in good health.

The chain is built from TRBV6-2 or TRBV6-3 and TRBJ2-7; D may correspond to TRBD1 or TRBD2 (5 bases each). This CDR3 contains 12 residues. Trimming left V 7 bases short and J 4 bases short, with 11 bases between. In germline, CDR1 is MNHEY, CDR2 SVGEGT. This CDR3 reads CASKTGGYEQYF. The CDR3 coding sequence is TGTGCCAGCAAAACAGGAGGATACGAGCAGTACTTC.

In this sample, this clonotype turned up a few times. The CDR3 is CSASGTGKETQYF. CDR3 nucleotide sequence: TGCAGTGCTTCCGGGACAGGGAAAGAGACCCAGTACTTC. V is TRBV20-1 and J is TRBJ2-5, with 9 bases that match TRBD1. Germline V gives CDR1 DFQATT, CDR2 SNEGSKA (reference sequence). J lost 3 bases, V lost 5 bases, and 4 bases had no gene match. The CDR3 contains 13 residues.

Only one count was recorded for this clonotype. The V call is TRBV9, the J call TRBJ2-3; D unresolved. V lost 3 bases and J lost 0, with 14 bases in between. The CDR3 runs 16 residues. CDR1 is SGDLS and CDR2 is YYNGEE in the germline V gene. CDR3 nucleotide sequence: TGTGCCAGCAGCGCAAGCAGCGCCCCTAGCACAGATACGCAGTATTTT. The encoded protein is CASSASSAPSTDTQYF. The full variable domain, completed using reference TRBV9 and TRBJ2-3, is DSGVTQTPKHLITATGQRVTLRCSPRSGDLSVYWYQQSLDQGLQFLIQYYNGEERAKGNILERFSAQQFPDLHSELNLSSLELGDSALYFCASSASSAPSTDTQYFGPGTRLTVL.

The chain is built from TRBV7-9 and TRBJ1-5; D not certain. Per germline, CDR1 SEHNR and CDR2 FQNEAQ (reference sequence). This CDR3 has 13 residues. Trimming removed 5 bases at V and 3 bases at J, with 8 bases between. CDR3 sequence reads: CASSRQANQPQHF. CDR3 DNA sequence: TGTGCCAGCAGCCGCCAGGCCAATCAGCCCCAGCATTTT.

This clonotype is medium-sized in the sample. V gene TRBV11-2 combines with J gene TRBJ1-2; D is perhaps TRBD1 (5 bases). The CDR3 extends over 16 amino acids. Trimming removed 4 bases at V and 1 base at J, with 16 bases between. Looked up from germline, CDR1 is SGHAT and CDR2 is FQNNGV. The CDR3 reads CASSSSTGRINYGYTF. DNA of the CDR3: TGTGCCAGCAGCTCGTCCACGGGACGGATTAACTATGGCTACACCTTC.

This clonotype is labeled medium-sized. The J gene is TRBJ2-1, the V gene TRBV7-2; 9 bases are shared with TRBD1. V shed 5 bases and J 2 bases; nucleotides not matched to a gene: 4. Germline V gene sequence: CDR1 SGHTA, CDR2 FQGNSA. The CDR3 sequence is 15 residues long. DNA for the CDR3: TGTGCCAGCAGCCCCCGGGACAGGGCCTACAATGAGCAGTTCTTC. Translating it yields CASSPRDRAYNEQFF.

In its sample, this clonotype was seen many times. This chain joins TRBV20-1 and TRBJ2-3; a possible D gene is TRBD1 (5 bases). The CDR3 has 14 amino acids. Trimming left V 2 bases short and J 0 bases short, with 9 bases between. Germline-derived CDR1 and CDR2 are DFQATT and SNEGSKA (reference sequence). The CDR3 loop is CSARQGSSTDTQYF. As DNA, the CDR3 is TGCAGTGCTAGACAGGGATCTAGCACAGATACGCAGTATTTT.

The genes are TRBV12-3 or TRBV12-4 and TRBJ2-1, with unresolved D. Trimming cost V 7 bases and J 3 bases, with 16 bases left between them. The CDR3 is 15 amino acids. CDR3 sequence: CASNQPQWGYNEQFF. The CDR3 nucleotides read TGTGCCAGCAACCAACCCCAATGGGGCTACAATGAGCAGTTCTTC.

This clonotype was recorded at least ten times. The chain links TRBV7-2 to TRBJ2-4, with D possibly TRBD1 on 5 matching bases. V dropped 4 bases and J dropped 0 bases, with 7 bases sitting between them. The CDR3 consists of 14 residues. The germline gives CDR1 SGHTA, CDR2 FQGNSA. CDR3 amino acids: CASSSGLAKNIQYF. CDR3 nucleotide sequence: TGTGCCAGCAGCTCAGGGCTAGCCAAAAACATTCAGTACTTC.

In its sample, this clonotype was seen many times. The chain recombines TRBV11-2 with TRBJ2-1; 9 positions match TRBD2. The CDR3 spans 18 residues. V gave up 5 bases and J gave up 7 bases; unmatched junction bases: 18. Germline V CDR1 and CDR2: SGHAT, FQNNGV. The CDR3 loop reads CASSTPYGLAGFSNEQFF. In nucleotides, the CDR3 is TGTGCCAGCAGCACGCCGTACGGGCTAGCGGGGTTCAGTAATGAGCAGTTCTTC. The entire variable domain, with the rest obtained from reference TRBV11-2 and TRBJ2-1, is as follows: EAGVAQSPRYKIIEKRQSVAFWCNPISGHATLYWYQQILGQGPKLLIQFQNNGVVDDSQLPKDRFSAERLKGVDSTLKIQPAKLEDSAVYLCASSTPYGLAGFSNEQFFGPGTRLTVL.

The table lists this clonotype with many counts. The rearrangement links TRBV20-1 to TRBJ2-4, with 10 bases identical to TRBD2. V lost 4 bases and J lost 1; bases outside the gene matches: 13. The CDR3 totals 18 residues. Germline V gives CDR1 DFQATT, CDR2 SNEGSKA (reference sequence). In DNA form, the CDR3 reads TGCAGTGCTACCACCGGAACTAGCGGGGCTGGTGCCAAAAACATTCAGTACTTC. It is translated as CSATTGTSGAGAKNIQYF.

This clonotype was picked up many times. The rearrangement uses TRBV6-1 and TRBJ2-4; D uncertain. V was clipped by 4 bases and J by 4 bases, with 8 bases between them. There are 13 residues in the CDR3. Germline V CDR1 and CDR2: MNHNS, SASEGT. For the CDR3, the DNA is TGTGCCAGCAGTGGTCCAGCTAAAAACATTCAGTACTTC. Translation gives CASSGPAKNIQYF.

This clonotype was recorded at least ten times. The chain joins TRBV9 to TRBJ2-1, with 12 nucleotides matching TRBD2. Per germline, CDR1 SGDLS and CDR2 YYNGEE. This CDR3 is built from 15 residues. V dropped 4 bases and J dropped 9; count of bases not matched to a gene: 8. CDR3: CASSSTSGRPGEQFF. Written as DNA, the CDR3 is TGTGCCAGCAGCTCGACTAGCGGGAGACCTGGTGAGCAGTTCTTC. The full variable domain, in which reference TRBV9 and TRBJ2-1 provide the parts outside the CDR3, is DSGVTQTPKHLITATGQRVTLRCSPRSGDLSVYWYQQSLDQGLQFLIQYYNGEERAKGNILERFSAQQFPDLHSELNLSSLELGDSALYFCASSSTSGRPGEQFFGPGTRLTVL.

This clonotype was counted many times. This chain joins TRBV12-3 or TRBV12-4 and TRBJ1-3; possibly TRBD1 for D (5 bases). CDR3 length equals 19 residues. Deletions cut 3 bases from V and 2 bases from J, with 23 bases between. Here the CDR3 reads CASSFLSVLRQQPGNTIYF. The CDR3, as DNA: TGTGCCAGCAGTTTTCTTTCGGTTCTACGACAGCAACCTGGAAACACCATATATTTT.

The V gene is TRBV28, the J gene TRBJ2-7; 8 bases are shared with TRBD1. With 2 bases clipped from V and 0 bases from J, the junction kept 6 bases outside the gene matches. The CDR3 runs to 16 residues. Germline V gives CDR1 MDHEN, CDR2 SYDVKM. In DNA form, the CDR3 reads TGTGCCAGCAGTTTAAGCAGGGGGCGCATCTCCTACGAGCAGTACTTC. Translation gives CASSLSRGRISYEQYF.

This clonotype was detected many times. This chain connects TRBV7-6 to TRBJ2-3; no reliable D call. Trimming left V 3 bases short and J 0 bases short, with 7 bases between. Germline V gene lookup returns CDR1 SGHVS and CDR2 FNYEAQ. The CDR3 extends over 14 amino acids. CDR3 amino acids: CASSFKDSTDTQYF. CDR3 sequence (DNA): TGTGCCAGCAGCTTTAAGGACAGCACAGATACGCAGTATTTT. The variable domain in full, completed from reference TRBV7-6 and TRBJ2-3, reads GAGVSQSPRYKVTKRGQDVALRCDPISGHVSLYWYRQALGQGPEFLTYFNYEAQQDKSGLPNDRFSAERPEGSISTLTIQRTEQRDSAMYRCASSFKDSTDTQYFGPGTRLTVL.

The sample holds a few counts of this clonotype. The V call is TRBV18, the J call TRBJ2-6; D uncertain. The CDR3 totals 13 residues. V was clipped by 2 bases and J by 4 bases, with 3 bases between them. Germline V gives CDR1 KGHSH, CDR2 LQKENI. The CDR3 DNA reads TGTGCCAGCTCACCAACCGGGGCCAACGTCCTGACTTTC. Translated, it gives CASSPTGANVLTF.

This rearrangement joins TRBV20-1 to TRBJ2-1; 13 bases agree with TRBD2. The germline CDR1 and CDR2 sequences are DFQATT and SNEGSKA (reference sequence). The V segment lost 5 bases and the J segment 8 bases; nucleotides outside the gene matches: 6. This CDR3 contains 14 residues. The CDR3 region has the DNA TGCAGTGCTCAACTAGCGGGAGGGGTTTATGAGCAGTTCTTC. Protein sequence: CSAQLAGGVYEQFF.

This clonotype has at least ten counts. V gene TRBV12-3 or TRBV12-4 combines with J gene TRBJ1-2; D is ambiguous. Trimming removed 6 bases from V and 8 bases from J, with 19 bases in between. CDR3 length: 14 residues. The CDR3 spells CASRRSARVTGYTF. CDR3 bases: TGTGCCAGCAGGCGGTCCGCCCGGGTTACGGGCTACACCTTC.